Listed here is a single T cell receptor (beta chain). Its antigen is not known. A single base is all that separates this from a far larger clone, so a read error is likely. Germline V CDR1 and CDR2: SGHAT, FQDESV (reference sequence). There are 13 residues in the CDR3. This sample stems from a study of regulatory T cells in long-lasting Graves disease. Study conclusions and caveats: Small sample size may have lowered accuracy. TRBV28, TRBJ1-2 and TRBJ2-5 were segments that persistent disease favored.

For TCR beta, libraries came from iRepertoire HTBI primers and Arm-PCR of CDR3 regions. Each CDR3 protein is one row after TCRdb ran MiXCR on the multiplex PCR reads. The table has 200,000 to 250,000 distinct CDR3 sequences, around 20% seen once. Stated time point: newly diagnosed GD, antithyroid drugs for less than 3 months. Researchers made the TCR library from RNA that was extracted from PBMCs. The sample consisted of peripheral blood mononuclear cells (PBMCs), taken at new diagnosis, from a patient treated with antithyroid drugs. The gene calls are TRBV11-1 and TRBJ2-1; D not certain. The TCR was taken from a female donor with Graves disease. This chain's CDR3 is CASKRDPYNEKFF. In nucleotides, the CDR3 is TGTGCCAGCAAGAGAGACCCCTACAATGAGAAGTTCTTC.